The clone carrying this TCR beta chain was picked up one time. This table comes from immunoSEQ multiplex PCR, and its TCRdb copy is limited to in-frame clones, with some not included. The profile shows a few hundred thousand clones, about 81% of them singletons. This sample was included in a study of blood T cell repertoires in COVID-19. Looking at the study overall: The United States, Italy and Spain were the sources of the acute and convalescent COVID-19 samples.

In germline, CDR1 is KGHDR, CDR2 SFDVKD. Trimming took off 3 bases at V and 4 bases at J, with 17 bases between the two ends. There are 16 residues in the CDR3. In assigning cohorts, the study relied on participant-reported clinical history. The chain uses TRBV24-1 and TRBJ2-5, with TRBD1 as a possible D gene (6 bases). This clonotype was obtained from a man aged 40-49 years who had recovered from COVID-19. The specimen was PBMCs or T cells enriched from blood (not recorded which). The DNA for the CDR3 is TGTGCCACCAGTGATACGACAGGTCCCGAGGGAGAGACCCAGTACTTC. Protein sequence: CATSDTTGPEGETQYF.